This TCR beta chain was observed in a study of blood T cell repertoires in COVID-19. On the study more broadly: T cells, B-cell-depleted T cells, or PBMCs supplied cDNA or gDNA.

The CDR3 sequence is 14 residues long. Per germline, CDR1 SGHKS and CDR2 YYEKEE (reference sequence). Unmatched junction bases numbered 6, after V lost 2 bases and J lost 5 bases. Seattle-derived patients entered the study during active infection and were followed longitudinally. Authors' processing steps: The authors estimated nucleated cell counts from reference gene primer amplification. TCRdb keeps only in-frame clones here, not all; method: immunoSEQ multiplex PCR. That table is the source of V, J and clone size, and D and trimming were worked out from the DNA. The data hold around 310,000 clones, with 85% to 90% observed a single time.

Sequencing was performed on peripheral blood. This chain connects TRBV5-5 to TRBJ1-2, with 7 nucleotides matching TRBD1. The TCR comes from a woman aged 40 to 50 with COVID-19, enrolled during active disease. Here the CDR3 reads CASSLQTGRYGYTF. The CDR3 nucleotides are TGTGCCAGCAGCTTACAGACAGGGAGGTATGGCTACACCTTC.